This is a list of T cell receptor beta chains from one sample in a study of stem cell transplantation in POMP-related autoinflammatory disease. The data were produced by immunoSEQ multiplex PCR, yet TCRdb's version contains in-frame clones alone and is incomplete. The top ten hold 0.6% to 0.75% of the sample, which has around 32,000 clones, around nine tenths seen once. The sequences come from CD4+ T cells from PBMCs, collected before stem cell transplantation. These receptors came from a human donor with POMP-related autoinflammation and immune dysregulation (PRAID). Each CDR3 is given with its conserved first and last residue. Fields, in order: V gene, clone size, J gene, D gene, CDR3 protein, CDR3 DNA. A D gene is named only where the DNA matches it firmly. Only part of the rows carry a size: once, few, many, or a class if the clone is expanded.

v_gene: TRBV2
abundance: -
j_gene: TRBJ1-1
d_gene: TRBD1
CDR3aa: CASRVRTGGNTEAFF
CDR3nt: TGTGCCAGCAGGGTCAGGACAGGGGGGAACACTGAAGCTTTCTTT

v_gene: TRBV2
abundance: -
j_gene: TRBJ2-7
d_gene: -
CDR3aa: CASRGSRARAYEQYF
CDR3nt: TGTGCCAGCCGGGGATCGAGAGCGAGGGCCTACGAGCAGTACTTC

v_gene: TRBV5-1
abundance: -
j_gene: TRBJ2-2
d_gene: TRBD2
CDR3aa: CASSLDWTGGSGELFF
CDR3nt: TGCGCCAGCAGCCTGGATTGGACGGGGGGATCCGGGGAGCTGTTTTTT

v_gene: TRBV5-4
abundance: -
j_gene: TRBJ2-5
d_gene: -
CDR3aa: CASSPGAGEEETQYF
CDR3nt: TGTGCCAGCAGCCCGGGGGCAGGGGAAGAGGAGACCCAGTACTTC

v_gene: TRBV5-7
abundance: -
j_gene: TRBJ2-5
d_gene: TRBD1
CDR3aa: CASSLGGQGNWGAETQYF
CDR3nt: TGTGCCAGCAGCTTGGGCGGACAGGGTAATTGGGGAGCAGAGACCCAGTACTTC

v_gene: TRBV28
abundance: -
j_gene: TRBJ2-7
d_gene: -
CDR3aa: CASRPYPPTYEQYF
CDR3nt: TGTGCCAGCAGACCTTACCCACCCACCTACGAGCAGTACTTC

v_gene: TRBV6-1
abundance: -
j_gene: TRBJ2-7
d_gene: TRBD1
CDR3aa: CASNRDRLNHEQYF
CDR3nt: TGTGCCAGCAACCGGGACAGGCTGAACCACGAGCAGTACTTC

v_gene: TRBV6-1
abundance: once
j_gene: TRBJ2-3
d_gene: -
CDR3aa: CASSEEQHSTDTQYF
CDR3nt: TGTGCCAGCAGTGAAGAACAGCATAGCACAGATACGCAGTATTTT

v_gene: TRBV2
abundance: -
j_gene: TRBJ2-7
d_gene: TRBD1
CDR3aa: CARPGQLPYEQYF
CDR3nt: TGTGCCAGACCGGGACAGCTCCCCTACGAGCAGTACTTC

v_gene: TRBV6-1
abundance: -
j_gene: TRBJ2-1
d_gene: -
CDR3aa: CASSEAGLTGGEQFF
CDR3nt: TGTGCCAGCAGTGAAGCGGGGCTGACAGGTGGTGAGCAGTTCTTC

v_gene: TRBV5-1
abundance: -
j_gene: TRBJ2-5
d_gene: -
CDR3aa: CASSTQETQYF
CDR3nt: TGCGCCAGCAGCACCCAAGAGACCCAGTACTTC

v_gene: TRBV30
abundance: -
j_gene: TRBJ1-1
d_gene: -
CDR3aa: CASSSSMNTEAFF
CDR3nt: TGTGCCTCCTCCTCCTCCATGAACACTGAAGCTTTCTTT

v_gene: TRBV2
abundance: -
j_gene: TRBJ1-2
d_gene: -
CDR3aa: CASSPQGTYGYTF
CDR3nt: TGTGCCAGCAGTCCACAGGGAACCTATGGCTACACCTTC

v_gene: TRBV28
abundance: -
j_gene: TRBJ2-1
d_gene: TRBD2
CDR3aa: CASSLWGWASGLDEQFF
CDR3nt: TGTGCCAGCAGTTTATGGGGGTGGGCTAGCGGGCTGGATGAGCAGTTCTTC

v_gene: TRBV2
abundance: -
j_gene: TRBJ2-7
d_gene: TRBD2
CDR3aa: CASSGSSGGSNEQYF
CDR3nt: TGTGCCAGCAGTGGCTCTAGCGGGGGGTCGAACGAGCAGTACTTC

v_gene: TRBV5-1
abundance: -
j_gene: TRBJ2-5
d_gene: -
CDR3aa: CASSRGGKGETQYF
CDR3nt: TGCGCCAGCAGCCGAGGGGGTAAGGGAGAGACCCAGTACTTC

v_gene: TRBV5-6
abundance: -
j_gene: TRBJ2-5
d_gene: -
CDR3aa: CASSLGPGPIQETQYF
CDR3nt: TGTGCCAGCAGCTTGGGGCCTGGGCCAATTCAAGAGACCCAGTACTTC

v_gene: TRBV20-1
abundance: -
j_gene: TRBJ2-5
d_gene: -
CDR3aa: CSAQAEETQYF
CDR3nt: TGCAGTGCCCAAGCGGAAGAGACCCAGTACTTC

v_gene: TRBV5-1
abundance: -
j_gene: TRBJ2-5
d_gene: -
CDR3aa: CASSLEGGRETQYF
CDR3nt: TGCGCCAGCAGCTTGGAGGGGGGCAGGGAGACCCAGTACTTC

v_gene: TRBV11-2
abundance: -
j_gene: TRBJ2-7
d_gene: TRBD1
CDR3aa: CASSPGTVAFTYEQYF
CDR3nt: TGTGCCAGCAGCCCGGGGACAGTAGCGTTCACCTACGAGCAGTACTTC

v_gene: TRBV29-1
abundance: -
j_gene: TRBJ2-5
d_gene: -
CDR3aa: CSVDRVSQETQYF
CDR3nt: TGCAGCGTTGATAGGGTGAGCCAAGAGACCCAGTACTTC

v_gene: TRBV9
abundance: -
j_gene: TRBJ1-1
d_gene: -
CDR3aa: CASSVVARGTPLFKGAFF
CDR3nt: TGTGCCAGCAGCGTAGTGGCTCGGGGAACGCCCCTCTTTAAGGGAGCTTTCTTT

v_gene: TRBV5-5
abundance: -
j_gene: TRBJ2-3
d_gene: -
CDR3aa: CASSLVLTTDTQYF
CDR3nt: TGTGCCAGCAGCTTGGTGTTAACGACAGATACGCAGTATTTT

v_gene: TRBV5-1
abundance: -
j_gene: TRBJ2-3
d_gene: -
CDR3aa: CASSLASGHSHSTDTQYF
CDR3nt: TGCGCCAGCAGCTTGGCCTCGGGACATTCCCATAGCACAGATACGCAGTATTTT

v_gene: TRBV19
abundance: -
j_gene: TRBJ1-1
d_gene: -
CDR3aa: CASSISPGDGPKAFF
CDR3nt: TGTGCCAGTAGTATTTCTCCGGGGGACGGACCTAAAGCTTTCTTT

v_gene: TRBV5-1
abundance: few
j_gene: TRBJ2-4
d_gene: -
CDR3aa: CASSSGGRPNIQYF
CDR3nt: TGCGCCAGCAGCTCCGGTGGTCGCCCCAACATTCAGTACTTC

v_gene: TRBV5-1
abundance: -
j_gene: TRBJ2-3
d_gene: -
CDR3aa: CASSLGGVATSSTDTQYF
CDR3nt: TGCGCCAGCAGCTTGGGAGGGGTAGCGACCTCTAGCACAGATACGCAGTATTTT

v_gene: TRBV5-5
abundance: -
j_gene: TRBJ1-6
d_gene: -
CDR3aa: CASSPYREDSPLHF
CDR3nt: TGTGCCAGCAGCCCCTACAGAGAGGATTCACCCCTCCACTTT

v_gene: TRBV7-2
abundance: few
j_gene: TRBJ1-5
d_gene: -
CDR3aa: CASSFVEDQPQHF
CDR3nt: TGTGCCAGCAGCTTCGTTGAGGATCAGCCCCAGCATTTT

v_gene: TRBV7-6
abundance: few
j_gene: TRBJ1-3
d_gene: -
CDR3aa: CASSPTGSGNTIYF
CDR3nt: TGTGCCAGCAGCCCGACGGGCTCTGGAAACACCATATATTTT

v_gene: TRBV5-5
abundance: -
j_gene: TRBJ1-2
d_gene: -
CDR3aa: CASSFGPDRYGYTF
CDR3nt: TGTGCCAGCAGCTTTGGGCCTGACCGCTATGGCTACACCTTC

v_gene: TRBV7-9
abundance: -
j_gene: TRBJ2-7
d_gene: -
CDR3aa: CASSFPPGLIDEQYF
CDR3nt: TGTGCCAGCAGCTTCCCCCCGGGACTTATTGACGAGCAGTACTTC

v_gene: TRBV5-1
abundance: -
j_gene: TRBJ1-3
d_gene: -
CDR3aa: CASSVGPPKGGNTIYF
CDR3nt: TGCGCCAGCAGCGTCGGGCCGCCTAAGGGCGGAAACACCATATATTTT

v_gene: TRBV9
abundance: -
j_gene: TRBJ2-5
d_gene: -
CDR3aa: CASSVVPGTSTQYF
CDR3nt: TGTGCCAGCAGCGTAGTTCCGGGGACGTCGACCCAGTACTTC

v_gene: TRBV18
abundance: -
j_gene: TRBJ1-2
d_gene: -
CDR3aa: CASSPGDYGYTF
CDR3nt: TGTGCCAGCTCACCGGGCGACTATGGCTACACCTTC

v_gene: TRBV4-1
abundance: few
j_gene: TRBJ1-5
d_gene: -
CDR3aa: CASSQEGVVGSPQHF
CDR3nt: TGCGCCAGCAGCCAAGAGGGAGTTGTGGGATCGCCCCAGCATTTT

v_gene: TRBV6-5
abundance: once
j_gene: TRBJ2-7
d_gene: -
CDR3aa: CATSRGYEQYF
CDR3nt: TGTGCCACCTCCCGGGGCTACGAGCAGTACTTC